Below are 16 T cell receptor beta chains sequenced from a single sample in a study of cytomegalovirus exposure and HLA in healthy donors. 60 Vbeta and 13 Jbeta primers were used in PCR. Sequencing used immunoSEQ multiplex PCR; TCRdb keeps in-frame clones, though not all of them. The sample has roughly 100,000 clones; about 62% are singletons. What was sequenced was PBMCs. Receptor source: a human donor in good health.

This clone was seen a handful of times. The rearrangement joins TRBV6-6 to TRBJ2-7; a possible D gene is TRBD1 (5 bases). The CDR3 has 14 amino acids. Germline-derived CDR1 and CDR2 are MNHNY and SVGAGI (reference sequence). Trimming stripped 0 bases from V and 4 bases from J, with 10 bases between. This CDR3 is CASSYSTEPYEQYF. CDR3 nucleotides: TGTGCCAGCAGTTACTCGACAGAACCTTACGAGCAGTACTTC.

In this sample, this clone turned up a few times. V gene TRBV5-1 combines with J gene TRBJ1-2, with 7 bases identical to TRBD1. This CDR3 has 15 residues. V lost 0 bases to trimming and J lost 4 bases; unmatched junction nucleotides: 6. Germline CDR1 reads SGHRS; CDR2 reads YFSETQ. CDR3 region: CASSLDSGTAYGYTF. CDR3 in DNA: TGCGCCAGCAGCTTGGACTCCGGGACAGCCTATGGCTACACCTTC. Combining the CDR3 with reference TRBV5-1 and TRBJ1-2 gives the whole variable domain KAGVTQTPRYLIKTRGQQVTLSCSPISGHRSVSWYQQTPGQGLQFLFEYFSETQRNKGNFPGRFSGRQFSNSRSEMNVSTLELGDSALYLCASSLDSGTAYGYTFGSGTRLTVV.

The chain combines TRBV5-6 with TRBJ2-3, with TRBD2 matching over 9 bases. CDR3 length: 14 amino acids. V lost 5 bases to trimming and J lost 1 base; unmatched junction nucleotides: 2. Germline V gives CDR1 SGHDT, CDR2 YYEEEE. The CDR3 here is CASSSGSGTDTQYF. The CDR3 DNA is TGTGCCAGCAGTAGCGGGAGTGGCACAGATACGCAGTATTTT.

The chain combines TRBV5-4 with TRBJ2-7; the D is unclear. CDR3 size: 17 residues. Trimming pared 0 bases from V and 0 bases from J, leaving 16 bases between. Germline assignment: CDR1 SGHNT and CDR2 YYREEE (reference sequence). The CDR3 here is CASSLGYGHTSSYEQYF. The CDR3 nucleotides read TGTGCCAGCAGCTTGGGTTATGGGCATACGAGCTCCTACGAGCAGTACTTC.

This chain connects TRBV12-5 to TRBJ1-3; possibly TRBD1 for D (6 bases). Trimming removed 1 base at V and 0 bases at J, with 13 bases between. Germline V gene lookup returns CDR1 LGHNT and CDR2 FRNRAP. The CDR3 runs 17 residues. The CDR3 loop reads CASGLGNRVGSGNTIYF. Written as DNA, the CDR3 is TGTGCTAGTGGTTTGGGGAACAGGGTTGGCTCTGGAAACACCATATATTTT.

This clone was seen just once. The rearrangement uses TRBV18 and TRBJ2-2; weak D call: TRBD2 (5 bases). Germline-derived CDR1 and CDR2 are KGHSH and LQKENI. The germline V and J ends were trimmed by 3 bases and 4 bases, with 15 bases remaining between them. This CDR3 region has 16 residues. Written as DNA, the CDR3 is TGTGCCAGCTCACCCCTGTCGGGGAGTGGCACCGGGGAGCTGTTTTTT. The encoded protein is CASSPLSGSGTGELFF.

The gene calls are TRBV11-2 and TRBJ2-2, with D maybe TRBD1 (6 bases). V was pared by 6 bases and J by 3 bases, with 14 bases between. CDR3 length: 15 residues. Per the germline V gene, CDR1 is SGHAT and CDR2 is FQNNGV. Here the CDR3 reads CASRPTGQYTGELFF. The CDR3 bases are TGTGCCAGCAGACCTACAGGACAGTACACCGGGGAGCTGTTTTTT.

This clone was seen only a few times. The chain carries TRBV29-1 and TRBJ2-7; tentatively, D is TRBD2 (5 bases). CDR1 is SQVTM and CDR2 is ANQGSEA in the germline V gene. V was shortened by 6 bases and J by 2 bases, with 11 bases between the two germline ends. The CDR3 is made up of 12 amino acids. CDR3 DNA sequence: TGCAGCGTAAGCGAGGGTCCCTACGAGCAGTACTTC. Its protein is CSVSEGPYEQYF.

V gene TRBV10-2 combines with J gene TRBJ2-3, with D hard to call. This CDR3 spans 12 amino acids. Germline CDR1 reads WSHSY; CDR2 reads SAAADI. Trimming left V 11 bases short and J 0 bases short, with 9 bases between. CDR3 in DNA: TGCGCCTCCCGCGCTAGCACAGATACGCAGTATTTT. Translated, it gives CASRASTDTQYF.

This clone was counted a few times. J is TRBJ1-1 and V is TRBV2; 8 nucleotides agree with TRBD1. The CDR3 is 15 amino acids. V trimming: 4 bases; J trimming: 3 bases; junction bases outside the gene matches: 7. Germline V gene lookup returns CDR1 SNHLY and CDR2 FYNNEI. The CDR3 DNA sequence: TGTGCCAGCAGTGGGACAGGGTTGACGTACACTGAAGCTTTCTTT. This gives the protein CASSGTGLTYTEAFF.

V and J are TRBV5-1 and TRBJ1-4; no reliable D call. Trimming left V 4 bases short and J 0 bases short, with 13 bases between. Germline loops: CDR1 SGHRS, CDR2 YFSETQ. The CDR3 has 16 residues. The CDR3 sequence: CASSPGVLSTNEKLFF. Here the CDR3 DNA reads TGCGCCAGCAGCCCAGGTGTACTCTCAACTAATGAAAAACTGTTTTTT.

The chain has TRBV7-9 and TRBJ2-1; the match to TRBD2 covers 10 bases. Trimming removed 9 bases from V and 6 bases from J; junction bases left unmatched: 8. Germline V gene data show CDR1 as SEHNR and CDR2 as FQNEAQ (reference sequence). The length of the CDR3 is 14 residues. The CDR3 spells CAREALAGPNEQFF. The DNA of the CDR3 is TGTGCCAGGGAGGCACTAGCGGGACCCAATGAGCAGTTCTTC. The complete variable domain, with remaining parts taken from reference TRBV7-9 and TRBJ2-1, reads DTGVSQNPRHKITKRGQNVTFRCDPISEHNRLYWYRQTLGQGPEFLTYFQNEAQLEKSRLLSDRFSAERPKGSFSTLEIQRTEQGDSAMYLCAREALAGPNEQFFGPGTRLTVL.

This sequence joins TRBV11-2 and TRBJ2-7; 7 bases are a match to TRBD1. The ends lost 2 bases at V and 3 bases at J; junction bases unmatched: 1. CDR3 size: 13 residues. Germline-derived CDR1 and CDR2 are SGHAT and FQNNGV. The CDR3 is CASSLTGDYEQYF. Written as DNA, the CDR3 is TGTGCCAGCAGCTTAACAGGGGACTACGAGCAGTACTTC.

This clone was observed a handful of times. The chain employs TRBV5-4 and TRBJ2-7; D is uncertain. Trimming pared 2 bases from V and 6 bases from J, leaving 9 bases between. The CDR3 length is 12 residues. Germline V gene sequence: CDR1 SGHNT, CDR2 YYREEE (reference sequence). The DNA of the CDR3 is TGTGCCAGCAGCTTTGGCAGGTCCGAGCAGTACTTC. Amino acids: CASSFGRSEQYF.

This clone was counted between two and nine times. This chain connects TRBV6-1 to TRBJ2-7; TRBD2 agrees at 10 bases. The germline CDR1 and CDR2 sequences are MNHNS and SASEGT. Trimming removed 4 bases from V and 3 bases from J; junction bases left unmatched: 6. This CDR3 contains 15 residues. CDR3 bases: TGTGCCAGCAGTGCAACTAGCGGGACGATCTACGAGCAGTACTTC. Encoded protein: CASSATSGTIYEQYF.

This clone was detected a few times. The genes are TRBV28 and TRBJ2-3; 7 bases agree with TRBD2. The V and J ends lost 8 bases and 3 bases, in that order; junction bases with no gene match: 11. The length of the CDR3 is 15 residues. Germline CDR1 and CDR2: MDHEN and SYDVKM. This CDR3 is CASGRYSGWTDTQYF. CDR3 DNA: TGTGCCAGCGGCAGGTATAGCGGGTGGACAGATACGCAGTATTTT.